This T cell receptor (beta chain) was documented in a study of CD8 T cells in Susac syndrome. The CDR3 is 17 residues long. V dropped 4 bases and J dropped 6; count of bases not matched to a gene: 17. The germline V gene has CDR1 MDHEN and CDR2 SYDVKM. An amount of RNA that ranged from about 0.45 to 1 ug was reverse transcribed with random hexamers. TCRdb itself ran the immunoSEQ multiplex PCR reads through MiXCR, one entry per CDR3 protein. The table shows almost 450,000 distinct CDR3 sequences, with approximately 85% occurring only once. The sample was CD8+ T cells from PBMCs. The clonotype comes from a human donor with multiple sclerosis. J is TRBJ2-7 and V is TRBV28, with TRBD1 matching over 8 bases. The CDR3 region has the DNA TGTGCCAGCAGTTCTAAAAACAGGGGGACAAGGGGGATCGAGCAGTACTTC. It encodes CASSSKNRGTRGIEQYF.